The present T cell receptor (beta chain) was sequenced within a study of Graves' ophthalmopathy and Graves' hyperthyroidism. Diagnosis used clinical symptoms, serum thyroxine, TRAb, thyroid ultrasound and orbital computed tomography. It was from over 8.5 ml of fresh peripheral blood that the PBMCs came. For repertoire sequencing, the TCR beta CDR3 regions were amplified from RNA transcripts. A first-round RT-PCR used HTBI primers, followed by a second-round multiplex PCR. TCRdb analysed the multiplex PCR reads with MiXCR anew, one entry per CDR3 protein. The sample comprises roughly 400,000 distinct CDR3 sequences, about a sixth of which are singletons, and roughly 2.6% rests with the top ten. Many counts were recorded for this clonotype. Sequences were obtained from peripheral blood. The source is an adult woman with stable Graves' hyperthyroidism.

The CDR3 loop is CASSLGQSYYGYTF. DNA of the CDR3: TGTGCCAGCAGCTTAGGACAGTCATACTATGGCTACACCTTC. This chain uses TRBV11-2 with TRBJ1-2, with D perhaps TRBD1 (5 bases). Trimming pared 1 base from V and 3 bases from J, leaving 9 bases between. Germline CDR1 SGHAT, CDR2 FQNNGV. The CDR3 consists of 14 residues. Looking up the rest from reference TRBV11-2 and TRBJ1-2 gives the full variable domain: EAGVAQSPRYKIIEKRQSVAFWCNPISGHATLYWYQQILGQGPKLLIQFQNNGVVDDSQLPKDRFSAERLKGVDSTLKIQPAKLEDSAVYLCASSLGQSYYGYTFGSGTRLTVV.